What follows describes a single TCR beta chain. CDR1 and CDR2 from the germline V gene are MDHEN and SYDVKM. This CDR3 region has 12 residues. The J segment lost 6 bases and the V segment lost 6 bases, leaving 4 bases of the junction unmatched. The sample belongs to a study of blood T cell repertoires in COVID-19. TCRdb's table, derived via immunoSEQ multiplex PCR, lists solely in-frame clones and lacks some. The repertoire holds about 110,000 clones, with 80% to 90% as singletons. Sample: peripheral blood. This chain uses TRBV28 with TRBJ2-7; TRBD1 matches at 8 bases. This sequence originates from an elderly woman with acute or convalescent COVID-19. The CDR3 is CASSRTGPEQYF. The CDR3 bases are TGTGCCAGCAGCCGGACAGGGCCCGAGCAGTACTTC.